This T cell receptor beta chain stems from a study of cytomegalovirus exposure and HLA in healthy donors (dated by TCRdb to the late 2010s). Background on the whole study: According to an earlier analysis of 587 of the donors, roughly 180 million T cells yielded roughly 100 million unique TCR beta sequences and 276 Gb of sequence data. An early release covering some 640 HLA-typed donors comprised about 300 gigabases of sequencing data and around 80 million unique TCR sequences. Of the roughly 390 genotyped donors, 81% fell in the genetic ancestry cluster associated with self-reported Caucasian donors. The aim of the study was to test whether cataloging public T cell receptors could identify signatures of past pathogen exposure. The study used immunosequencing to profile the T cell repertoires of 666 subjects and linked those repertoires to cytomegalovirus serostatus. In addition to the first cohort of roughly 700 subjects, a separate validation cohort of 120 different subjects was used. High-throughput TCR immunosequencing, statistical association of individual TCRs with disease status, and machine learning were combined to predict cytomegalovirus infection status. A later analysis re-analyzed previously published TCR beta repertoires from 550 to 700 donors and added high-resolution HLA genotyping to study TCR occurrence patterns. Rather than using new phenotypic data, the later analysis identified candidate immune exposures from TCR beta sequences and from how often those sequences occurred across donors. An earlier analysis of several hundred of the donors applied high-throughput TCR beta sequencing to assess whether each TCR beta V gene segment acted as functional or pseudogenic. Donor age, sex, ethnicity and CMV serostatus were compiled together with the repertoire data. In a later genetic analysis, genome-wide SNP genotypes for about three fifths of the 666 donors were used, and that subset was treated as a discovery cohort. All discovery cohort repertoires had been generated using a single sequencing platform. Class I and class II HLA loci were covered by the typing at four-digit resolution. The number of donors typed differed by locus, with 629-630 for A, B, C, DRB1 and DQB1, around 520 for DQA1, 600 to 610 for DPA1, and 450 to 480 for DPB1. Several DR-DQ haplotypes were treated as single units for association and clustering because of strong linkage in the cohort. Among 300 to 500 genotyped donors of the cohort, an average of roughly 230,000 unique TCR beta nucleotide sequences was sequenced per donor, of which approximately 18% were non-productive. The investigation overall reported the following: For the cohort, immune exposure information was limited to CMV serostatus. Compared with equally common non-associated chains, HLA-associated TCR beta chains in a later analysis were more clonally expanded and had lower generation probabilities. A further reported finding was that TCR beta sequences accurately predicted the HLA-A and HLA-B alleles for most subjects in the first cohort. Most TCR sequences were observed very rarely across donors, whereas some public TCRs were present in many individuals. In a later genetic analysis, fewer N-insertions in productive TCRs were reported among donors in an Asian-associated ancestry cluster than the roughly 640-donor mean. Because some donors lacked HLA typing at each locus, the association tests relied only on the typed subset. Specific HLA alleles were associated with around 18,000 TCR beta sequences at a false discovery rate of 0.05 in a later analysis. Some IMGT-functional V segments, including TRBV6-2 and TRBV6-3, could not be distinguished by the 87-base-pair reads and were therefore excluded. In an earlier analysis of a few hundred of the donors, most TCR beta V segments were observed in productive rearrangements about 90% or about 30% of the time, broadly matching IMGT annotations. According to a later analysis, TCR association rates differed among HLA loci, with DRB1 alleles showing the most associated TCRs and HLA-C alleles showing the fewest. Because counts were too low, some 17 rarely observed V segments, including chromosome 9 orphons, were excluded from the earlier analysis of 587 of the donors. In vitro tests confirmed that three of the cytomegalovirus-associated TCR beta chains recognize cytomegalovirus antigens. In the study, some 160 TCR beta chains were listed as associated with cytomegalovirus. In this cohort, only TCR beta chains were sequenced, and detectable features were limited by the absence of alpha or paired-chain data. When HLA alleles, especially DR and DQ, strongly co-occurred, attributing TCR associations to individual alleles was difficult. In a later genetic analysis, a missense DCLRE1C variant was associated with V-gene and J-gene trimming of TCR beta chains, and the association was replicated in an independent cohort. The classifier was reported to diagnose cytomegalovirus status with high specificity and sensitivity in both the original cohort and the validation cohort. Roughly uniform sequencing depth across donors was assumed in presence/absence analyses, although this assumption may not hold. A group of highly shared sequence variants was considered likely to be a technical artifact of the sequencing pipeline. Correlated functional status among segregating V segments might reflect linkage disequilibrium, but an unknown experimental factor could not be ruled out. It was suggested by the authors that the approach could potentially be generalized to other disease states and immunological phenotypes. A later analysis found that most CMV-associated TCR beta chains appeared HLA-restricted, with HLA associations seemingly driven largely by CMV exposure. In a later analysis, several top co-occurrence clusters were reported to appear linked to parvovirus B19, influenza, CMV and Epstein-Barr virus.

The cysteine opens and the phenylalanine closes a CDR3 of 15 amino acids. Only the CDR3 region is kept as DNA, spanning 45 bases read in frame from base 1. The germline V gene specifies SGDLS as CDR1 and YYNGEE as CDR2. Trimmed from V: 0 bases; trimmed from J: 1 base; junction bases lacking a gene match: 3. The cohort consisted of approximately 670 healthy bone marrow donors. All cohort members were sampled while nominally healthy, although unrecorded immune exposures were likely present. The donor tested CMV seronegative and was one of the 352 seronegative cohort members. A peripheral blood sample was provided by each donor, and peripheral blood mononuclear cells were used for TCR beta sequencing. The Qiagen DNeasy Blood Extraction Kit was used to extract genomic DNA from the blood cell samples. With regard to this clone: What this receptor recognizes is not known. One base away there is no much larger clone; base qualities are not given.

The library came from the immunoSEQ multiplex PCR assay. A mixture of 60 forward primers for TCR Vbeta segments and 13 reverse primers for TCR Jbeta segments was used in the multiplex PCR. The CDR3 region of rearranged TCR beta genes was amplified from genomic DNA with a multiplex PCR assay. The Illumina HiSeq System was used to sequence the amplified TCR beta libraries as 87-base-pair reads. The authors' analysis ran thus. A later analysis counted about 76 million unique TCR beta chains across the roughly 700 repertoires, and around 12 million of these chains were shared by at least two donors. Raw reads were error-corrected and collapsed into unique sequences with a nearest-neighbor algorithm that merged closely related sequences to remove PCR and sequencing errors. CDR3 sequences were aligned to IMGT reference sequences to assign V, D and J gene segments. Each retained sequence needed at least a six-nucleotide match to both a V gene segment and a J gene segment. Rearrangements were called productive when the CDR3 lacked stop codons and stayed in frame with V and J; all others were non-productive. CDR3 was defined by IMGT convention, running from the second conserved V-encoded cysteine to the conserved J-encoded phenylalanine. The earlier analysis of 587 of the donors excluded sequences that lacked an unambiguous match to a single V gene segment. In an earlier analysis of around 590 of the donors, a V segment was called functional when productive rearrangements were above 56.7%, and segregating when the standard deviation between donors exceeded 5%. To diagnose cytomegalovirus status from the catalog of TCR beta chain sequences, a statistical classification framework was built. A later analysis assigned V and J genes by comparing TCR nucleotide sequences with IMGT/GENE-DB human TR gene sequences. Using the TCRdist pipeline, a later analysis assigned CDR3 sequences along with most-parsimonious VDJ recombination scenarios. A later analysis defined each TCR beta chain by its CDR3 amino acid sequence plus V-gene family, and excluded reads lacking a unique V-gene family. As a way to deal with suspected cross-contamination and a sequencing artifact, a later analysis dropped roughly 620 nucleotide sequences that were highly shared and had low generation probability. A later analysis calculated a clonal expansion index for each public chain from normalized within-repertoire ranks of inferred template counts. A later analysis computed generation probabilities with a VDJ recombination model fitted to out-of-frame rearrangements, and checked the results against IGoR. A later analysis scored TCR-TCR, TCR-HLA and TCR-CMV co-occurrence with hypergeometric tests, applying a repertoire-size bias correction to TCR pairs. False discovery rates were estimated in a later analysis by permuting HLA or CMV assignments 20 times. A later analysis grouped co-occurring TCRs with DBSCAN, adding TCRdist sequence similarity when clustering within HLA-allele-positive subsets. For co-occurrence clustering, repertoires with fewer than 30,000 or more than 120,000 public chains were excluded, along with roughly five repertoires with anomalous nucleotide sharing. The immuneACCESS repertoire file appears here via TCRdb, limited to in-frame rearrangements. These files lack a portion of the clones; in checked studies, under half of the deficit traces to unresolved V genes, and the cause of the others is not known. From that table come the V and J calls and clone size; the DNA was used to work out D and trimming. This sample gives some 150,000 clones in total; around 78% of them show up just once. Clones ranked in the top ten supply about 1.5% of the sample.

The chain is encoded by TRBV9 joined to TRBJ2-7, and 8 bases in between align with TRBD1. The sample was PBMCs. The TCR originated in a man aged 35-49 years in good health and CMV-seronegative. The CDR3 corresponds to CASSVDGTGSYEQYF. The nucleotide sequence reads TGTGCCAGCAGCGTAGATGGGACAGGATCCTACGAGCAGTACTTC.